The 14 T cell receptor beta chains reported below all come from one sample, sequenced in a study of cytotoxic CD8 clonotypes in ibrutinib-treated CLL. Clones were read by immunoSEQ multiplex PCR, and TCRdb kept only the in-frame ones, dropping some. The sample lists tens of thousands of clones, about two thirds occurring once. Specimen: PBMCs, collected at disease progression, from a patient treated with ibrutinib. The source of these receptors is a human donor with chronic lymphocytic leukemia.

This clone has a handful of counts. The chain uses TRBV25-1 and TRBJ2-2, with unresolved D. V shed 5 bases and J shed 7 bases, with 11 bases lying between them. This CDR3 comprises 13 residues. Germline V gives CDR1 MGHDK, CDR2 SYGVNS. In DNA, the CDR3 is TGTGCCAGCAGTTCCGGCCTCGGCGGGGAGCTGTTTTTT. Translating it yields CASSSGLGGELFF.

CDR3 amino acids: CASSPVAESNEKLFF. CDR3 bases: TGTGCCAGCAGCCCAGTTGCAGAATCGAATGAAAAACTGTTTTTT. This rearrangement joins TRBV11-1 to TRBJ1-4; unclear D gene. CDR1 SGHAT and CDR2 FQDESV come from the germline V gene (reference sequence). This CDR3 contains 15 residues. V lost 5 bases, J lost 5 bases, and 15 bases lay in between.

This clone was recorded only once. The rearrangement links TRBV5-6 to TRBJ1-2; D is ambiguous. V was trimmed by 2 bases and J by 1 base, leaving 3 bases between them. Germline V CDR1 and CDR2: SGHDT, YYEEEE. There are 12 residues in the CDR3. The CDR3 here is CASSFSNYGYTF. The CDR3 DNA follows: TGTGCCAGCAGCTTCAGTAACTATGGCTACACCTTC. The full variable domain, its missing parts supplied by reference TRBV5-6 and TRBJ1-2, is DAGVTQSPTHLIKTRGQQVTLRCSPKSGHDTVSWYQQALGQGPQFIFQYYEEEERQRGNFPDRFSGHQFPNYSSELNVNALLLGDSALYLCASSFSNYGYTFGSGTRLTVV.

The chain has TRBV29-1 and TRBJ2-2; D might be TRBD1 or TRBD2, each matching 5 bases. The germline CDR1 and CDR2 sequences are SQVTM and ANQGSEA. The CDR3 loop spans 12 amino acids. V shed 7 bases and J shed 4 bases, with 10 bases lying between them. The CDR3 DNA is TGCAGCGGTCTGGGGGTCACCGGGGAGCTGTTTTTT. It specifies CSGLGVTGELFF.

V and J are TRBV11-2 and TRBJ1-5; a possible D gene is TRBD1 (5 bases). Germline assignment: CDR1 SGHAT and CDR2 FQNNGV. V was cut by 5 bases and J by 6 bases, with 17 bases left in between. The CDR3 extends over 15 amino acids. CDR3 in amino acids: CASSQDGQGGQPQHF. The CDR3 DNA sequence: TGTGCCAGCAGCCAAGATGGCCAGGGCGGTCAGCCCCAGCATTTT.

This clone was seen a handful of times. This chain uses TRBV2 with TRBJ1-5; no reliable D call. The germline V gene encodes CDR1 SNHLY and CDR2 FYNNEI. The ends were cut back, 1 base at V and 3 bases at J, with 7 bases in the middle. The CDR3 has 14 residues. This CDR3 reads CASSEGALNQPQHF. Here the CDR3 DNA reads TGTGCCAGCAGTGAAGGGGCCCTCAATCAGCCCCAGCATTTT.

By proportion, this clone is medium-sized. This rearrangement joins TRBV7-9 to TRBJ1-5; TRBD1 might be the D (5 bases). Between the trimmed V and J ends, which lost 5 bases and 3 bases, there was a span of 17 bases. Per germline, CDR1 SEHNR and CDR2 FQNEAQ (reference sequence). This CDR3 contains 16 residues. The CDR3 loop reads CASSTDGAGFNQPQHF. CDR3 nucleotide sequence: TGTGCCAGCAGCACCGACGGGGCAGGCTTCAATCAGCCCCAGCATTTT.

The chain uses TRBV7-2 and TRBJ2-5; D is undetermined. Germline V lookup: CDR1 SGHTA, CDR2 FQGNSA. V gave up 2 bases and J gave up 5 bases, with 12 bases separating them. The CDR3 is made up of 14 amino acids. The CDR3 sequence is CASSLMSLGETQYF. In DNA, the CDR3 is TGTGCCAGCAGCTTAATGTCCCTCGGGGAGACCCAGTACTTC.

The chain employs TRBV2 and TRBJ1-2; maybe TRBD1 (6 bases). With 1 base removed from V and 10 bases from J, the gap between germline ends came to 10 bases. Germline V CDR1 and CDR2: SNHLY, FYNNEI. The CDR3 loop spans 12 amino acids. In DNA, the CDR3 is TGTGCCAGCAGTGAAGGGAGGGGGAACTACACCTTC. The encoded protein is CASSEGRGNYTF.

The V and J genes are TRBV19 and TRBJ1-6; the match to TRBD1 covers 9 bases. With V trimmed by 3 bases and J by 5 bases, 2 bases remained unmatched. Germline V gene lookup returns CDR1 LNHDA and CDR2 SQIVND (reference sequence). The CDR3 extends over 15 amino acids. CDR3 region: CASSMDRGNNSPLHF. For the CDR3, the DNA is TGTGCCAGTAGTATGGACAGGGGTAATAATTCACCCCTCCACTTT.

This clone showed up just once. The genes are TRBV5-8 and TRBJ1-4; D ambiguous. The CDR3 spans 15 residues. The germline V gene has CDR1 SGHTS and CDR2 YDEGEE. Trimming took off 1 base at V and 4 bases at J, with 11 bases between the two ends. The CDR3 sequence is CASSLLSSLNEKLFF. The DNA for the CDR3 is TGTGCCAGCAGCTTGTTAAGCAGTCTTAATGAAAAACTGTTTTTT.

The chain joins TRBV5-1 to TRBJ2-3, with 8 bases identical to TRBD1. In germline, CDR1 is SGHRS, CDR2 YFSETQ. The CDR3 has 14 amino acids. Trimming cost V 5 bases and J 3 bases; bases outside gene matches: 5. The CDR3 bases are TGCGCCAGCAGTTGGCAGGGGGCAACAGATACGCAGTATTTT. Translating gives CASSWQGATDTQYF.

The rearrangement joins TRBV28 to TRBJ2-2; 8 bases match TRBD2. The junction had 0 bases not matched to a gene; V was cut back by 2 bases and J by 4 bases. In germline, CDR1 is MDHEN, CDR2 SYDVKM. This CDR3 is built from 14 residues. CDR3 in DNA: TGTGCCAGCAGTTTACTAGCGGGCACCGGGGAGCTGTTTTTT. Protein: CASSLLAGTGELFF.

The J gene is TRBJ1-2, the V gene TRBV13; D gene ambiguous. This CDR3 contains 13 residues. Trimming removed 2 bases at V and 10 bases at J, with 14 bases between. CDR1 and CDR2 (germline): PRHDT, FYEKMQ (reference sequence). Here the CDR3 reads CASSLRSAGFYTF. CDR3 bases: TGTGCCAGCAGCTTACGATCAGCGGGCTTCTACACCTTC.